Listed below are T cell receptor beta chains from one sample, sequenced in a study of T cells in Graves' hyperthyroidism and ophthalmopathy. TCRdb reanalysed the multiplex PCR reads using MiXCR and keeps one entry per CDR3 protein. In the table there are 550,000 to 700,000 distinct CDR3 sequences, roughly 14% of which are singletons. Sequences were obtained from blood. The receptor source for this set is a woman aged 40 to 50 with Graves' ophthalmopathy. The CDR3 runs from the conserved cysteine through the conserved F or W. The D gene is left open where the match is weak. Where a row states a size, it is once, few, many or the class of an expanded clone; other rows omit it.

V gene	clone size	D gene	J gene	CDR3 protein	CDR3 DNA
TRBV6-2/TRBV6-3	-	-	TRBJ1-5	CPISGQTSNQPQHF	TGTCCCATTTCTGGACAGACGAGCAATCAGCCCCAGCATTTT
TRBV4-2	many	-	TRBJ2-7	CASSQDRVLSYEQYF	TGTGCCAGCAGCCAAGATCGGGTGCTTTCCTACGAGCAGTACTTC
TRBV2	-	-	TRBJ2-2	CASSEVRATGELFF	TGTGCCAGCAGTGAAGTCCGGGCCACCGGGGAGCTGTTTTTT
TRBV6-5	many	TRBD1	TRBJ1-2	CASSYLPGQAYGYTF	TGTGCCAGCAGTTACCTCCCCGGACAGGCCTATGGCTACACCTTC
TRBV28	-	TRBD1	TRBJ1-1	CASRGGTANTEAFF	TGTGCCAGCAGGGGTGGGACAGCGAACACTGAAGCTTTCTTT
TRBV11-2	-	TRBD1	TRBJ2-7	CASSLTRDRGPYEQYF	TGTGCCAGCAGCTTAACCCGGGACAGGGGGCCCTACGAGCAGTACTTC
TRBV19	few	-	TRBJ1-5	CASSILAGSNQPQHF	TGTGCCAGTAGTATTTTGGCAGGGAGCAATCAGCCCCAGCATTTT
TRBV27	many	-	TRBJ1-5	CASSSTLAQPQHF	TGTGCCAGCAGTTCAACGCTGGCACAGCCCCAGCATTTT
TRBV28	-	-	TRBJ2-7	CASTAGLHEQYF	TGTGCCAGCACGGCGGGTCTACACGAGCAGTACTTC
TRBV20-1	many	-	TRBJ2-7	CSANSPGTSSDEQYF	TGCAGTGCCAACTCTCCCGGGACCTCCTCGGACGAGCAGTACTTC
TRBV20-1	few	-	TRBJ2-7	CSARDPTGYEQYF	TGCAGTGCTAGAGATCCGACGGGCTACGAGCAGTACTTC
TRBV18	-	-	TRBJ2-2	CASSRTGTIEYTGELFF	TGTGCCAGCTCACGAACCGGGACAATAGAGTACACCGGGGAGCTGTTTTTT
TRBV7-9	many	-	TRBJ1-2	CASSLGQNLNGYTF	TGTGCCAGCAGCTTAGGGCAGAACCTAAATGGCTACACCTTC
TRBV15	many	-	TRBJ1-1	CATLASLDTEAFF	TGTGCCACCCTGGCCTCTTTGGACACTGAAGCTTTCTTT
TRBV5-1	many	-	TRBJ1-1	CASSFGQVMNTEAFF	TGCGCCAGCAGCTTTGGGCAAGTCATGAACACTGAAGCTTTCTTT
TRBV11-1	many	-	TRBJ2-7	CASSLGPDYEQYF	TGTGCCAGCAGCTTAGGGCCGGACTACGAGCAGTACTTC
TRBV18	-	TRBD1	TRBJ1-2	CASSPQGQGAGYTF	TGTGCCAGCTCACCACAGGGACAGGGGGCTGGCTACACCTTC
TRBV28	many	TRBD1	TRBJ2-7	CASSSETGLEEQYF	TGTGCCAGCAGTTCAGAGACAGGGTTGGAAGAGCAGTACTTC
TRBV20-1	few	TRBD1	TRBJ1-2	CSARAGQGLEAF	TGCAGTGCTAGAGCGGGACAGGGATTAGAGGCCTTC
TRBV9	-	TRBD1	TRBJ2-7	CASSVGGGQGVEQYF	TGTGCCAGCAGCGTGGGGGGGGGACAGGGAGTCGAGCAGTACTTC
TRBV30	many	-	TRBJ1-1	CAWSVPVYGNTEAFF	TGTGCCTGGAGTGTACCGGTGTACGGGAACACTGAAGCTTTCTTT
TRBV7-2	few	TRBD1	TRBJ1-1	CASSAWGQLNTEAFF	TGTGCCAGCAGCGCTTGGGGACAGTTGAACACTGAAGCTTTCTTT
TRBV12-3/TRBV12-4	many	-	TRBJ2-7	CASGAGNFYEQYF	TGTGCCAGCGGGGCGGGCAACTTCTACGAGCAGTACTTC
TRBV28	few	TRBD1	TRBJ1-1	CASLRLRTGNTEAFF	TGTGCCAGCTTACGTCTTAGGACAGGGAACACTGAAGCTTTCTTT
TRBV7-3	-	-	TRBJ2-7	CASSFGVLKSYEQYF	TGTGCCAGCAGCTTCGGGGTTTTGAAGTCCTACGAGCAGTACTTC
TRBV6-1	-	-	TRBJ2-5	CASTQTGPQETQYF	TGTGCCAGCACCCAGACAGGCCCACAAGAGACCCAGTACTTC
TRBV15	-	-	TRBJ1-1	CATSSTGRGTEAFF	TGTGCCACCAGCAGCACAGGGAGAGGGACTGAAGCTTTCTTT
TRBV10-3	-	TRBD1	TRBJ2-2	CAISESAVTGGFGELFF	TGTGCCATCAGTGAGTCAGCAGTTACAGGGGGCTTCGGGGAGCTGTTTTTT
TRBV29-1	-	TRBD2	TRBJ2-7	CSARTSVGEQYF	TGCAGCGCCCGGACTAGTGTGGGCGAGCAGTACTTC
TRBV11-1	many	TRBD2	TRBJ2-5	CASSLGGELAGVMYQETQYF	TGTGCCAGCAGCTTAGGAGGGGAACTAGCGGGAGTGATGTACCAAGAGACCCAGTACTTC
TRBV28	many	-	TRBJ2-5	CASSSPRRTEETQYF	TGTGCCAGCAGTTCTCCCCGGCGCACCGAGGAGACCCAGTACTTC
TRBV20-1	-	-	TRBJ1-5	CSAKSPGVDQPQHF	TGCAGTGCTAAAAGCCCGGGAGTAGATCAGCCCCAGCATTTT
TRBV5-1	-	-	TRBJ1-1	CASSLGIIGHRNTEAFF	TGCGCCAGCAGTCTGGGGATCATAGGGCACAGGAACACTGAAGCTTTCTTT
TRBV28	-	-	TRBJ2-5	CASSPGSRGQYF	TGTGCCAGCAGTCCCGGTTCGAGGGGACAATACTTC
TRBV6-5	many	TRBD1	TRBJ1-5	CASSYSGTGFNQPQHF	TGTGCCAGCAGTTACTCGGGGACAGGGTTCAATCAGCCCCAGCATTTT
TRBV19	-	-	TRBJ2-2	CAGARGNTGELFF	TGTGCCGGAGCGAGGGGTAACACCGGGGAGCTGTTTTTT
TRBV12-3/TRBV12-4	many	-	TRBJ1-1	CASSFQGWATEAFF	TGTGCCAGCAGTTTTCAGGGGTGGGCCACTGAAGCTTTCTTT
TRBV6-2/TRBV6-3	-	-	TRBJ2-5	CASSSYRDQETQYF	TGTGCCAGCAGTTCCTACAGGGACCAAGAGACCCAGTACTTC
TRBV6-5	many	TRBD1	TRBJ2-7	CASPPDGTVPYEQYF	TGTGCCAGCCCCCCCGACGGGACAGTCCCCTACGAGCAGTACTTC